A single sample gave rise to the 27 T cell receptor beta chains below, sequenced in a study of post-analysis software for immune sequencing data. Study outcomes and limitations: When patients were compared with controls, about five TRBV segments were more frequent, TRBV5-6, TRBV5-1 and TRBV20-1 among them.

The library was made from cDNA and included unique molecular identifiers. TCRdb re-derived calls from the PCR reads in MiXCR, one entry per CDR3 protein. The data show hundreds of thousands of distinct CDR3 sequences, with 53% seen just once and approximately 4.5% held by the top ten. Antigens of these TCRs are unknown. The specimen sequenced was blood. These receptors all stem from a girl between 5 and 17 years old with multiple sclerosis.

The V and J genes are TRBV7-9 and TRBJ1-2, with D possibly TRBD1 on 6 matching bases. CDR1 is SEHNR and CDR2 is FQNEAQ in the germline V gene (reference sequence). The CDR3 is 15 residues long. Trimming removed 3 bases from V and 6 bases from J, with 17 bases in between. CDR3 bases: TGTGCCAGCAGCTTCACCGGGACACCCGAGGATGGCTACACCTTC. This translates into CASSFTGTPEDGYTF.

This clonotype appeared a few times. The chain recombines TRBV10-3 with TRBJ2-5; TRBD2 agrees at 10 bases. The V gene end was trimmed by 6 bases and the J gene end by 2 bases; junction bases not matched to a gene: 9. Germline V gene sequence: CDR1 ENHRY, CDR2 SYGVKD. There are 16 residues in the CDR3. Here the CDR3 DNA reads TGTGCCATCAGGACCGGAGCGGGAGGGGGACAAGAGACCCAGTACTTC. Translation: CAIRTGAGGGQETQYF.

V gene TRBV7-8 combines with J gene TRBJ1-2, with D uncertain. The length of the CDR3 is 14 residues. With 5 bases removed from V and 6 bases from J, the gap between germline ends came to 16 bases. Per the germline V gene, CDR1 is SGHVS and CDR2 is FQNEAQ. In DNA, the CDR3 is TGTGCCAGCAGCCCCGTCGGTGGACCTGATGGCTACACCTTC. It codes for CASSPVGGPDGYTF.

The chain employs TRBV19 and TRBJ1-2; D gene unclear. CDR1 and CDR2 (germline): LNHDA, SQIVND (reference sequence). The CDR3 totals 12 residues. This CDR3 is CRQRRTNYGYTF. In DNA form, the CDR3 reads TGTCGCCAGCGTAGGACTAACTATGGCTACACCTTC.

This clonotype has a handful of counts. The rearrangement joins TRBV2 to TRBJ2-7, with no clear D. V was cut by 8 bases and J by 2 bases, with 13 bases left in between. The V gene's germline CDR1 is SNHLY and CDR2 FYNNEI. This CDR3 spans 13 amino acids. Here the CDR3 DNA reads TGTGCCAGCGAGAAGGACGGCACCTACGAGCAGTACTTC. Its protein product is CASEKDGTYEQYF. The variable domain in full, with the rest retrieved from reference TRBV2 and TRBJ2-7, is EPEVTQTPSHQVTQMGQEVILRCVPISNHLYFYWYRQILGQKVEFLVSFYNNEISEKSEIFDDQFSVERPDGSNFTLKIRSTKLEDSAMYFCASEKDGTYEQYFGPGTRLTVT.

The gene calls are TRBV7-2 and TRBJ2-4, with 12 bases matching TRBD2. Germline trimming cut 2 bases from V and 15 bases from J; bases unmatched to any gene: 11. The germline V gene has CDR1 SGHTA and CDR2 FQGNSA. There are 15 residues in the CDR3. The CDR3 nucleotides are TGTGCCAGCAGCTTAAAGACTAGCGGGAGTGGCCTTCGGTACTTC. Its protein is CASSLKTSGSGLRYF.

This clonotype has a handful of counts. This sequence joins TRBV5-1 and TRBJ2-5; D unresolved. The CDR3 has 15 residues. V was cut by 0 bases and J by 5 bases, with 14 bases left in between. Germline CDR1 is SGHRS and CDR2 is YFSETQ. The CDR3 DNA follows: TGCGCCAGCAGCTTGGACACCGGCACTGAGGAGACCCAGTACTTC. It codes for CASSLDTGTEETQYF. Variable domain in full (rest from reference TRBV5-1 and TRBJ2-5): KAGVTQTPRYLIKTRGQQVTLSCSPISGHRSVSWYQQTPGQGLQFLFEYFSETQRNKGNFPGRFSGRQFSNSRSEMNVSTLELGDSALYLCASSLDTGTEETQYFGPGTRLLVL.

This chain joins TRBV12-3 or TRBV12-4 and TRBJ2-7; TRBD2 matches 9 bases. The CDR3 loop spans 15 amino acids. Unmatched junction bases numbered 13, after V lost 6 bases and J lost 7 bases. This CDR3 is CASRRSGSARWEQYF. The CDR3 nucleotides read TGTGCCAGCAGACGTAGCGGGAGCGCTAGATGGGAGCAGTACTTC.

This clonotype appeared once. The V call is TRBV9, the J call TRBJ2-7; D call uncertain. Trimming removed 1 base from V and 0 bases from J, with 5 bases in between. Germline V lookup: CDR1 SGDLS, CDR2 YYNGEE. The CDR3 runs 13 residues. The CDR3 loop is CASSVSTSYEQYF. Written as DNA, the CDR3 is TGTGCCAGCAGCGTAAGCACCTCCTACGAGCAGTACTTC.

This chain's CDR3 is CSAIIAGLADPSSYNEQFF. The CDR3 region has the DNA TGCAGTGCGATAATTGCTGGACTAGCGGACCCCAGCTCCTACAATGAGCAGTTCTTC. The chain employs TRBV20-1 and TRBJ2-1; TRBD2 agrees at 10 bases. CDR1 is DFQATT, CDR2 SNEGSKA, per germline (reference sequence). There are 19 residues in the CDR3. The ends lost 6 bases at V and 0 bases at J; junction bases unmatched: 17.

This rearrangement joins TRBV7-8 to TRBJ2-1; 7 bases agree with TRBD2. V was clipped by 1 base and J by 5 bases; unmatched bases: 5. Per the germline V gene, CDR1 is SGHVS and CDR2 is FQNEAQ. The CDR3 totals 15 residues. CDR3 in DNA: TGTGCCAGCAGCTTAGTTGGCGGGAGAGACAATGAGCAGTTCTTC. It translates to CASSLVGGRDNEQFF.

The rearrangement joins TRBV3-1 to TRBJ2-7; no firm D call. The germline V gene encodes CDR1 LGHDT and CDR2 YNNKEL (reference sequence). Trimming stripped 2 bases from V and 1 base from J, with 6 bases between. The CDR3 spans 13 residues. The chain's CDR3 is CASSQRSSYEQYF. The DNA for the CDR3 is TGTGCCAGCAGCCAACGATCTTCCTACGAGCAGTACTTC.

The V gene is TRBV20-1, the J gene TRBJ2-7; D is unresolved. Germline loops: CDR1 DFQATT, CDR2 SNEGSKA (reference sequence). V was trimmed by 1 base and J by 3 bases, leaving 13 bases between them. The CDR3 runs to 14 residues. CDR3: CSARVGQAGYEQYF. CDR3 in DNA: TGCAGTGCTAGAGTCGGCCAGGCAGGCTACGAGCAGTACTTC.

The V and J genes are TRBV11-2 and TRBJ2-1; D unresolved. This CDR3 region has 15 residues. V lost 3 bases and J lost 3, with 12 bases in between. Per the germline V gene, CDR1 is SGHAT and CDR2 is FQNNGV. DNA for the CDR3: TGTGCCAGCAGCTTGTCCCAACCCGGCTACAATGAGCAGTTCTTC. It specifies CASSLSQPGYNEQFF.

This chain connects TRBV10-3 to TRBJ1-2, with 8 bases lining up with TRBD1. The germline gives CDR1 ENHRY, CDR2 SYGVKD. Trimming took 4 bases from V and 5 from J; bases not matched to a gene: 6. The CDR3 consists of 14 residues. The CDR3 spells CAISVAGGAYGYTF. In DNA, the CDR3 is TGTGCCATCAGTGTAGCAGGGGGCGCATATGGCTACACCTTC.

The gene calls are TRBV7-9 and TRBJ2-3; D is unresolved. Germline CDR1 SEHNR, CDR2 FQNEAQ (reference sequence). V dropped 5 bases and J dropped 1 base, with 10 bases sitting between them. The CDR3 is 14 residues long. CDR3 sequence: CASSPVVRTDTQYF. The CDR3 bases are TGTGCCAGCAGCCCGGTCGTTCGCACAGATACGCAGTATTTT. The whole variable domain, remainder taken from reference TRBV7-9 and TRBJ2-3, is DTGVSQNPRHKITKRGQNVTFRCDPISEHNRLYWYRQTLGQGPEFLTYFQNEAQLEKSRLLSDRFSAERPKGSFSTLEIQRTEQGDSAMYLCASSPVVRTDTQYFGPGTRLTVL.

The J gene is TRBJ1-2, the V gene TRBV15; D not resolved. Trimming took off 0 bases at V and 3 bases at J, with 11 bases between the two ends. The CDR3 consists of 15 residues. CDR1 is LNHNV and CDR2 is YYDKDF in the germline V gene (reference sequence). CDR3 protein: CATSRDLGPHYGYTF. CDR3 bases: TGTGCCACCAGCAGAGATCTCGGGCCGCACTATGGCTACACCTTC.

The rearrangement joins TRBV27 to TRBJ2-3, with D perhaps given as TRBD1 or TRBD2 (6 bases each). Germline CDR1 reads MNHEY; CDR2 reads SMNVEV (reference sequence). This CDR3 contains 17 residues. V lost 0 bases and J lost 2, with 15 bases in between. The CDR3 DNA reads TGTGCCAGCAGTTTATCGGTCGAGGGGGGCTACACAGATACGCAGTATTTT. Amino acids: CASSLSVEGGYTDTQYF.

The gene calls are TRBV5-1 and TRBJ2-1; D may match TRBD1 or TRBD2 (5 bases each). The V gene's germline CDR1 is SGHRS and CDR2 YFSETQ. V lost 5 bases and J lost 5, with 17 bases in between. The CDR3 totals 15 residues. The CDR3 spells CASRHGAGADNEQFF. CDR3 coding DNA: TGCGCCAGCAGACACGGCGCCGGGGCCGACAATGAGCAGTTCTTC.

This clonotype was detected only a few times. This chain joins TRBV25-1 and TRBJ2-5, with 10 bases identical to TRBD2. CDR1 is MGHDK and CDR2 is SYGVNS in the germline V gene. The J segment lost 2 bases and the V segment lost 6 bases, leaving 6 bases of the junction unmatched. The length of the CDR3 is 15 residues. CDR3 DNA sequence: TGTGCCAGCAGCACTAGCGGGGAGGGTCAAGAGACCCAGTACTTC. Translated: CASSTSGEGQETQYF.

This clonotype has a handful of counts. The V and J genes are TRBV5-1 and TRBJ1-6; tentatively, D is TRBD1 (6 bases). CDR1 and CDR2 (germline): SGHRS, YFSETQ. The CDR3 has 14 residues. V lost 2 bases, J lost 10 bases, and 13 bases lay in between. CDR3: CASSLTGWQSPLHF. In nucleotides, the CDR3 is TGCGCCAGCAGCTTAACAGGGTGGCAATCACCCCTCCACTTT.

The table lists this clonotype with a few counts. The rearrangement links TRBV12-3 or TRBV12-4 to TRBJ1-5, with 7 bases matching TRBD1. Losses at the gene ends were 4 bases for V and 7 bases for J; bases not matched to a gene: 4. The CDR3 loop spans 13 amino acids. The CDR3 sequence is CASSSTGIQPQHF. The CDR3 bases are TGTGCCAGCAGTTCGACAGGGATACAGCCCCAGCATTTT.

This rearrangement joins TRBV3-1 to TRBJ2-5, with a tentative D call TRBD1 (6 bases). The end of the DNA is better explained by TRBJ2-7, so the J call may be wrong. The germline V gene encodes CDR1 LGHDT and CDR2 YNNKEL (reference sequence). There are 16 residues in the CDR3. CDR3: CASSQGGQGTGDEQYF. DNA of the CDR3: TGTGCCAGCAGCCAAGGGGGGCAGGGAACTGGCGACGAGCAGTACTTC.

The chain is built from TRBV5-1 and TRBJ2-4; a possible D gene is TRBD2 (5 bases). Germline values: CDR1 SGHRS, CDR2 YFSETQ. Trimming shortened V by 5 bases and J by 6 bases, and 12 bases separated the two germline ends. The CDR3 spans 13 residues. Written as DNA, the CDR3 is TGCGCCAGCAGACTAGGACCGGGAAACATTCAGTACTTC. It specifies CASRLGPGNIQYF.

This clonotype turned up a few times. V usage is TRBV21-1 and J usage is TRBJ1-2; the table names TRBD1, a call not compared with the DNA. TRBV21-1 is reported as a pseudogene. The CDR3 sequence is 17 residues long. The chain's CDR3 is CASSKDPGGHANYGYTF. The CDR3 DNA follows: TGTGCCAGCAGCAAAGATCCAGGGGGCCACGCTAACTATGGCTACACCTTC.

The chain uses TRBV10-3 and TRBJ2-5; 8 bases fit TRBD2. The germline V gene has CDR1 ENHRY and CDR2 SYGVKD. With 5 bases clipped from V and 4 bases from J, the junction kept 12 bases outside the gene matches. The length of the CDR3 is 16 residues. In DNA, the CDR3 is TGTGCCATCAGTAGCCAGCGGGAGTGGGGGATAGAGACCCAGTACTTC. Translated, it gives CAISSQREWGIETQYF.

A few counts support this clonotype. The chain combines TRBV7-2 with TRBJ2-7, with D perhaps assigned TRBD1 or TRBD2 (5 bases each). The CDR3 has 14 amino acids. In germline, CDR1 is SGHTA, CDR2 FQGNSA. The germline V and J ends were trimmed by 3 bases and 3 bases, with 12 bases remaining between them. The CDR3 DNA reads TGTGCCAGCAGCTTGGGACCGAAGGACTACGAGCAGTACTTC. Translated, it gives CASSLGPKDYEQYF.